Each of the 20 T cell receptor beta chains below was sequenced from the same sample in a study of control samples from healthy donors and cancer patients. Profiling relied on immunoSEQ multiplex PCR, and the TCRdb table lists in-frame clones only, not all of them. The sample consists of some 150,000 clones, just under 95% of them appearing once. Sequencing input: blood. These receptors all stem from a woman aged 60 to 75 in good health.

V gene TRBV7-9 combines with J gene TRBJ1-1, with D perhaps matching TRBD1 (5 bases). This CDR3 comprises 16 residues. Germline V gene lookup returns CDR1 SEHNR and CDR2 FQNEAQ (reference sequence). Trimming removed 5 bases at V and 2 bases at J, with 18 bases between. This CDR3 reads CASSPGGGLGNTEAFF. In DNA form, the CDR3 reads TGTGCCAGCAGCCCAGGCGGGGGGTTGGGAAACACTGAAGCTTTCTTT.

The chain has TRBV7-2 and TRBJ2-4, with D maybe TRBD2 (5 bases). Germline assignment: CDR1 SGHTA and CDR2 FQGNSA. The CDR3 has 16 amino acids. The V end was cut by 3 bases, the J end by 0 bases, with 12 bases between. CDR3 region: CASSLPGRGAKNIQYF. The CDR3 DNA is TGTGCCAGCAGCTTGCCCGGACGGGGAGCCAAAAACATTCAGTACTTC.

The chain joins TRBV5-1 to TRBJ1-4; weak D call: TRBD1 (5 bases). Trimming took 4 bases from V and 8 from J, leaving 21 bases between them. Germline CDR1 and CDR2: SGHRS and YFSETQ. The CDR3 contains 16 residues. CDR3 nucleotides: TGCGCCAGCAGCCCCTGGGGCCAGGCAAAGGGGGAAAAACTGTTTTTT. It is translated as CASSPWGQAKGEKLFF.

This sequence joins TRBV5-5 and TRBJ1-2; D not resolved. CDR1 and CDR2 from the germline V gene are SGHKS and YYEKEE (reference sequence). CDR3 length equals 15 residues. The germline V and J ends were trimmed by 2 bases and 4 bases, with 15 bases remaining between them. In nucleotides, the CDR3 is TGTGCCAGCAGCTTTCCGCTGCCAGGTGGCTATGGCTACACCTTC. It translates to CASSFPLPGGYGYTF.

The chain employs TRBV27 and TRBJ1-6; D is undetermined. The CDR3 runs to 16 residues. Germline CDR1 MNHEY, CDR2 SMNVEV (reference sequence). Trimming shortened V by 1 base and J by 0 bases, and 7 bases separated the two germline ends. The CDR3 is CASSLLGFSYNSPLHF. CDR3 DNA sequence: TGTGCCAGCAGTTTATTGGGCTTCTCCTATAATTCACCCCTCCACTTT.

Turning to this clone: Different DNA sequences within this sample yield the same CDR3. V and J are TRBV7-7 and TRBJ1-5; no firm D call. CDR1 is SSHAT and CDR2 is FNYEAQ in the germline V gene (reference sequence). This CDR3 is built from 15 residues. CDR3 coding DNA: TGTGCTAGCTTTACACTAAGGAATAGCAATCAGCCCCAGCATTTT. It specifies CASFTLRNSNQPQHF.

About this clone: At one end, the junction sequence differs from germline, possibly due to a read error. The V gene is TRBV30, the J gene TRBJ1-4; 7 nucleotides line up with TRBD1. Germline values: CDR1 GTSNPN, CDR2 SVGIG (reference sequence). This CDR3 spans 11 amino acids. CDR3 coding DNA: TGTGCCTGGAGCCGGGGACAGCTTACTATGTTT. Translating gives CAWSRGQLTMF.

This sequence joins TRBV12-5 and TRBJ1-1; 7 nucleotides line up with TRBD1. J was trimmed by 5 bases and V by 5 bases; bases with no gene match: 5. Germline CDR1 reads LGHNT; CDR2 reads FRNRAP. The CDR3 runs 13 residues. In nucleotides, the CDR3 is TGTGCTAGTGGTGACCCCAGGGGGACTGAAGCTTTCTTT. It yields the protein CASGDPRGTEAFF.

This clone was seen once. The CDR3 DNA follows: TGTGCCAGCAGCCCCGGACAGTTGCTATCTAACTATGGCTACACCTTC. This encodes CASSPGQLLSNYGYTF. V usage is TRBV5-5 and J usage is TRBJ1-2; perhaps TRBD1 as D (6 bases). The germline V and J ends were trimmed by 4 bases and 0 bases, with 16 bases remaining between them. The CDR3 totals 16 residues. Germline V CDR1 and CDR2: SGHKS, YYEKEE (reference sequence).

The chain combines TRBV7-9 with TRBJ2-4; no reliable D call. This CDR3 is 15 amino acids long. The germline gives CDR1 SEHNR, CDR2 FQNEAQ (reference sequence). V lost 1 base and J 2 bases, leaving 9 bases between the germline ends. The CDR3 reads CASSLGAEPKNIQYF. The CDR3 DNA is TGTGCCAGCAGCTTAGGTGCTGAACCCAAAAACATTCAGTACTTC.

The rearrangement uses TRBV7-9 and TRBJ2-3, with D unclear. This CDR3 contains 11 residues. Trimming cost V 6 bases and J 5 bases, with 6 bases left between them. From germline, CDR1 is SEHNR and CDR2 FQNEAQ (reference sequence). The CDR3 protein is CASSYRDTQYF. CDR3 nucleotides: TGTGCCAGCAGTTACAGAGATACGCAGTATTTT.

The chain carries TRBV5-1 and TRBJ1-1, with D unclear. The CDR3 is made up of 14 amino acids. CDR1 and CDR2 (germline): SGHRS, YFSETQ. Trimming shortened V by 4 bases and J by 0 bases, and 10 bases separated the two germline ends. The DNA of the CDR3 is TGCGCCAGCAGCCTATCGGGGTTGAACACTGAAGCTTTCTTT. Its protein is CASSLSGLNTEAFF.

The V call is TRBV10-3, the J call TRBJ2-1; a possible D gene is TRBD2 (6 bases). The CDR3 runs to 19 residues. Germline V lookup: CDR1 ENHRY, CDR2 SYGVKD. Trimming pared 0 bases from V and 3 bases from J, leaving 21 bases between. The CDR3 DNA reads as TGTGCCATCAGTGAGTCCGGCCTAGCGACCCCTTCTAACTACAATGAGCAGTTCTTC. Its protein is CAISESGLATPSNYNEQFF.

CDR3 nucleotides: TGCGCCAGCAGCCAAGATTTGAGGGGGCTTGGAAACACCATATATTTT. Its translation is CASSQDLRGLGNTIYF. The rearrangement links TRBV4-3 to TRBJ1-3; 7 nucleotides align to TRBD1. Germline trimming cut 0 bases from V and 3 bases from J; bases unmatched to any gene: 5. Looked up from germline, CDR1 is LGHNA and CDR2 is YSLEER. This CDR3 region has 16 residues.

V gene TRBV7-2 combines with J gene TRBJ2-7, with D perhaps TRBD2 (6 bases). Germline V lookup: CDR1 SGHTA, CDR2 FQGNSA. The CDR3 is 16 amino acids. V lost 5 bases and J lost 1, with 18 bases in between. This CDR3 reads CASSLMERAASYEQYF. For the CDR3, the DNA is TGTGCCAGCAGCCTAATGGAGCGGGCAGCTTCCTACGAGCAGTACTTC.

The rearrangement links TRBV6-5 to TRBJ2-5; D possibly corresponds to TRBD1 (5 bases). The CDR3 covers 14 residues. V lost 2 bases, J lost 4 bases, and 11 bases lay in between. CDR1 and CDR2 from the germline V gene are MNHEY and SVGAGI. CDR3 sequence reads: CASSYGAGLETQYF. The CDR3 nucleotides read TGTGCCAGCAGTTACGGTGCAGGGTTAGAGACCCAGTACTTC.

This chain uses TRBV11-2 with TRBJ1-2; 7 bases match TRBD1. V trimming: 0 bases; J trimming: 6 bases; junction bases outside the gene matches: 1. This CDR3 spans 13 amino acids. Germline CDR1 is SGHAT and CDR2 is FQNNGV. The CDR3 protein is CASSLDQGDGYTF. DNA for the CDR3: TGTGCCAGCAGCTTAGATCAGGGGGATGGCTACACCTTC.

V and J are TRBV7-2 and TRBJ1-2; unclear D gene. The CDR3 is 13 amino acids. V was cut by 1 base and J by 6 bases, with 9 bases left in between. Germline CDR1 and CDR2: SGHTA and FQGNSA. In DNA, the CDR3 is TGTGCCAGCAGCTTAGTATACGCCGATGGCTACACCTTC. Amino acids: CASSLVYADGYTF.

This clone was detected a few times. This chain connects TRBV7-8 to TRBJ1-1; no clear D. Looked up from germline, CDR1 is SGHVS and CDR2 is FQNEAQ. Trimming removed 5 bases at V and 0 bases at J, with 7 bases between. CDR3 size: 13 residues. The CDR3 bases are TGTGCCAGCAGCCGTAGGATGAACACTGAAGCTTTCTTT. This translates into CASSRRMNTEAFF.

There are a few counts of this clone. The J gene is TRBJ1-1, the V gene TRBV10-3, with TRBD1 as a possible D gene (6 bases). The germline CDR1 and CDR2 sequences are ENHRY and SYGVKD. The CDR3 extends over 12 amino acids. V shed 7 bases and J shed 4 bases, with 10 bases lying between them. In nucleotides, the CDR3 is TGTGCCATCAAAGGGGGGAGCACTGAAGCTTTCTTT. Protein product: CAIKGGSTEAFF.